The clone carrying this TCR beta chain was seen ten or more times. Its antigen is not known. RNA transcripts served as the template for amplifying TCR beta CDR3 regions. TCR CDR3 regions were first amplified by RT-PCR with HTBI primers. Via MiXCR, TCRdb re-called the multiplex PCR reads, giving one row per CDR3 protein. Of approximately 710,000 distinct CDR3 sequences listed, 15% to 20% are singletons. The sample is drawn from a study of T cells in Graves' hyperthyroidism and ophthalmopathy. General study points: Model predictions of ophthalmopathy came a median approximately seven months before onset. Expanded thyroid clonotypes (above 0.001) were mostly also found in blood.

The CDR3 has 16 amino acids. In germline, CDR1 is SGHVS, CDR2 FNYEAQ. The V and J ends lost 4 bases and 2 bases, in that order; junction bases with no gene match: 8. The rearrangement links TRBV7-6 to TRBJ2-1; 7 bases agree with TRBD1. Sequencing was carried out using blood. The TCR comes from a man aged 45 to 65 with Graves' hyperthyroidism. The CDR3 DNA reads TGTGCCAGCAGCTACACGACCGGGACAGCCTACAATGAGCAGTTCTTC. Its translation is CASSYTTGTAYNEQFF.